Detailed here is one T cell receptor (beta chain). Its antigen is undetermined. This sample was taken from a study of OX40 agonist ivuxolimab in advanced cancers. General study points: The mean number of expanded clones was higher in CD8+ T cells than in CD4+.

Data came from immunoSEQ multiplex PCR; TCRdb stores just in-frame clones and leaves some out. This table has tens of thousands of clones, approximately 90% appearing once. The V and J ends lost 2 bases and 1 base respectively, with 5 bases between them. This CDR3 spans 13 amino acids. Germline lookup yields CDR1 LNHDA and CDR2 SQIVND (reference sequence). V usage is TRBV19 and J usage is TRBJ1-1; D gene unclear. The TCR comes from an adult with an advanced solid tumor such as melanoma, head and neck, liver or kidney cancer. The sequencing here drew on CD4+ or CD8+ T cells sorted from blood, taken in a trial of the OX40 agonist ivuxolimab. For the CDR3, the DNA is TGTGCCAGTAGTATAAACCAGAACACTGAAGCTTTCTTT. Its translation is CASSINQNTEAFF.